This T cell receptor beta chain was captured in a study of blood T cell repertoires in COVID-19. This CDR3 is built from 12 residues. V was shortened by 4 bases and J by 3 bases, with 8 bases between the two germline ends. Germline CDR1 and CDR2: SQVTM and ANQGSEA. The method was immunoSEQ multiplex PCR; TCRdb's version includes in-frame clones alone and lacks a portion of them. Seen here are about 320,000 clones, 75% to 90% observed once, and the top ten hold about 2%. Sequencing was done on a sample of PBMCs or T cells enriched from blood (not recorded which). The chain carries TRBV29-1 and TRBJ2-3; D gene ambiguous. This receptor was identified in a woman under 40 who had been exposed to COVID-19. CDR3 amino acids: CSVVRSTDTQYF. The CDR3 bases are TGCAGCGTTGTCCGTTCTACAGATACGCAGTATTTT.